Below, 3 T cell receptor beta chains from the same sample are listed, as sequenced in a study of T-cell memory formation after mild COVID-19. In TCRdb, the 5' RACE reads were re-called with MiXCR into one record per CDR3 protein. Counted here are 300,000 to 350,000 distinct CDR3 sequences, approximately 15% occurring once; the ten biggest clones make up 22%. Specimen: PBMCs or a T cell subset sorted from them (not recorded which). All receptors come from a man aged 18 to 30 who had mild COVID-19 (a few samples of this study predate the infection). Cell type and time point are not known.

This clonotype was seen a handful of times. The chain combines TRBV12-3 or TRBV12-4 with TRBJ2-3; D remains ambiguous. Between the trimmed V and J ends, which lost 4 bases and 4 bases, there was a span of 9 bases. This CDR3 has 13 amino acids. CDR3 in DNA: TGTGCCAGCAGTTCTGATGCATCAGATACGCAGTATTTT. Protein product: CASSSDASDTQYF.

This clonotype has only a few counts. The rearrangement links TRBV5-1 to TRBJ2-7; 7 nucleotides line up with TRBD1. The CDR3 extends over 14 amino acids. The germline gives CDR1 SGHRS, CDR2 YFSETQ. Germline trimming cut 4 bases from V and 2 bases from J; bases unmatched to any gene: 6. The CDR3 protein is CASSASGTAYEQYF. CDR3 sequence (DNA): TGCGCCAGCAGCGCCTCCGGGACAGCCTACGAGCAGTACTTC.

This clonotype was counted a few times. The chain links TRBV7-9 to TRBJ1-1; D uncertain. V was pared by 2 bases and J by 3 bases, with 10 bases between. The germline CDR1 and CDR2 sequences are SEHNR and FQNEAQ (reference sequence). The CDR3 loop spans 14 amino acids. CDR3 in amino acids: CASSLMIADTEAFF. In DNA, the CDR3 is TGTGCCAGCAGCTTAATGATCGCGGACACTGAAGCTTTCTTT.